The rows below give T cell receptor beta chains drawn from one sample of a study of blood T cell repertoires in COVID-19. Repertoires were generated with immunoSEQ multiplex PCR, while TCRdb's copy carries only in-frame clones and drops some. The data show 250,000 to 400,000 clones, approximately 87% seen once. The sequenced sample consisted of PBMCs or T cells enriched from blood (not recorded which). These receptors were obtained from a woman aged 25-40 years who had recovered from COVID-19. The CDR3 runs from the conserved cysteine through the conserved F or W. The D gene is left open where the match is weak. Not all rows give a size; the values are once, few, many and, for expanded clones, a class.

V	D	J	size	DNA	CDR3
TRBV2	NA	TRBJ2-2	NA	TGTGCCAGCAGCCCCCTTAGGGGCGGGGAGCTGTTTTTT	CASSPLRGGELFF
TRBV2	TRBD2	TRBJ2-5	NA	TGTGCCAGCAGTGGAGGACTAGTTCAAGAGACCCAGTACTTC	CASSGGLVQETQYF
TRBV12-5	TRBD2	TRBJ2-3	NA	TGTGCTAGTGGTTTGGTTCAAGTCTGGGGGTCGGGGGGTGCCACAGATACGCAGTATTTT	CASGLVQVWGSGGATDTQYF
TRBV4-3	TRBD2	TRBJ2-3	few	TGCGCCAGCAGTCCTGGGAGGGCAGATACGCAGTATTTT	CASSPGRADTQYF
TRBV14	NA	TRBJ1-1	NA	TGTGCCAGCAGCTCGATGGGACAAACGGGGACTGAAGCTTTCTTT	CASSSMGQTGTEAFF
TRBV5-1	TRBD2	TRBJ2-1	NA	TGCGCCAGCAGCCTGGGGACTAGCGGGGGGGATGAGCAGTTCTTC	CASSLGTSGGDEQFF
TRBV29-1	TRBD1	TRBJ2-3	NA	TGCAGCGTAGAAACCGGGACAGGGGGTACAGATACGCAGTATTTT	CSVETGTGGTDTQYF
TRBV9	NA	TRBJ2-7	NA	TGTGCCAGCAGCGCGTCCGGGAACCCACTCTACGAGCAGTACTTC	CASSASGNPLYEQYF
TRBV4-1	TRBD1	TRBJ2-1	NA	TGCGCCAGCAGCCTCAATCAGGGGACAGACTACAATGAGCAGTTCTTC	CASSLNQGTDYNEQFF
TRBV10-2	TRBD1	TRBJ2-7	NA	TGCGCCAGCAGCACAGAAGGGACAGGTTATGGCCCCTACGAGCAGTACTTC	CASSTEGTGYGPYEQYF
TRBV27	NA	TRBJ1-1	NA	TGTGCCAGCAGTTTTGGAGTGACGGCTGAAGCTTTCTTT	CASSFGVTAEAFF
TRBV6-6	NA	TRBJ1-1	NA	TGTGCCAGCAGTACTCCAATCTCAGGGGCAGCTGAAGCTTTCTTT	CASSTPISGAAEAFF
TRBV20-1	TRBD2	TRBJ2-5	NA	TGCAGTGCTAGTAGCGGGGTACCCCAAGAGACCCAGTACTTC	CSASSGVPQETQYF
TRBV5-1	NA	TRBJ1-6	NA	TGCGCCAGCAGCTTGACAGGCCAGAATTCACCCCTCCACTTT	CASSLTGQNSPLHF
TRBV5-1	NA	TRBJ1-1	once	TGCGCCAGCAGCCGAGGGGGAGCCAGGAACACTGAAGCTTTCTTT	CASSRGGARNTEAFF
TRBV7-9	TRBD1	TRBJ2-1	NA	TGTGCCAGCAGCCCCTGGGACAGGGGGAGTGAGCAGTTCTTC	CASSPWDRGSEQFF
TRBV5-4	NA	TRBJ2-5	NA	TGTGCCAGCAGCTCACAGGGAACTCAAGAGACCCAGTACTTC	CASSSQGTQETQYF
TRBV4-3	TRBD1	TRBJ1-2	NA	TGCGCCAGCAGCCAAGAACCCCGGGACAGGGGCGGGTCTTGCTTC	CASSQEPRDRGGSCF
TRBV4-2	NA	TRBJ1-6	NA	TGTGCCAGCAGCCGGATAGACAGTAATTCACCCCTCCACTTT	CASSRIDSNSPLHF
TRBV18	NA	TRBJ2-4	once	TGTGCCAGCTCTTCCCTAGCCAAAAACATTCAGTACTTC	CASSSLAKNIQYF
TRBV5-1	TRBD1	TRBJ2-5	NA	TGCGCCAGCATGGGAGACAGGGGTCCGTACGAGACCCAGTACTTC	CASMGDRGPYETQYF
TRBV30	TRBD1	TRBJ2-3	few	TGTGCCTGGAGCACAACAGGGGCGGCAGATACGCAGTATTTT	CAWSTTGAADTQYF
TRBV6-2/TRBV6-3	TRBD1	TRBJ2-1	NA	TGTGCCAGCAGTTACTCCCTACAGGGGGCTGATGAGCAGTTCTTC	CASSYSLQGADEQFF
TRBV19	NA	TRBJ2-7	NA	TGTGCCAGTATCCTTTTTCGGGACACCTCCCGTTCGACCTACGAGCAGTACTTC	CASILFRDTSRSTYEQYF
TRBV3-1/TRBV3-2	NA	TRBJ2-5	NA	TGTGCCAGCACTACTTGGGGTAGGGGGGGGCAAGAGACCCAGTACTTC	CASTTWGRGGQETQYF
TRBV12-3/TRBV12-4	NA	TRBJ1-2	NA	TGTGCCAGCAGTTTAAGTGGGGGCCATGGCTACACCTTC	CASSLSGGHGYTF
TRBV6-5	NA	TRBJ1-2	NA	TGTGCCAGCAGTAATAGAGTGGACAATGGCTACACCTTC	CASSNRVDNGYTF
TRBV30	TRBD1	TRBJ1-1	once	TGTGCCTGGGACACAGGGGCAGGAAACACTGAAGCTTTCTTT	CAWDTGAGNTEAFF